This T cell receptor beta chain was obtained from a study of Ad26.COV2.S vaccination and SARS-CoV-2 variants. The study's findings and limits: Vaccine recipients had higher spike-specific TCR breadth than placebo recipients.

The repertoire was sequenced with immunoSEQ multiplex PCR; TCRdb's copy has only in-frame clones and lacks some. This table has hundreds of thousands of clones, around 89% appearing once. Treatment indicated: about 20 received Ad26.COV2.S at low or high dose, single or two shots; 5 received placebo; per-sample allocation not given. The study sampled participants on day 63 after the first vaccine or placebo injection. In the case of this clone: What it recognizes is unknown. In the same sample, other DNA sequences code for this CDR3.

The receptor was isolated from a person aged 18-65 years who received the Ad26.COV2.S COVID-19 vaccine or a placebo. The sample was peripheral blood, taken in a trial of Ad26.COV2.S vaccine versus placebo.

Here the CDR3 reads CASSLRGDEQFF. The DNA of the CDR3 is TGCGCCAGCAGCTTGCGGGGGGATGAGCAGTTCTTC. The V and J genes are TRBV5-1 and TRBJ2-1; TRBD2 aligns across 7 bases. The CDR3 is made up of 12 amino acids. Trimming took 1 base from V and 8 from J; bases not matched to a gene: 0. Germline CDR1 SGHRS, CDR2 YFSETQ. Complete variable domain (other parts from reference TRBV5-1 and TRBJ2-1): KAGVTQTPRYLIKTRGQQVTLSCSPISGHRSVSWYQQTPGQGLQFLFEYFSETQRNKGNFPGRFSGRQFSNSRSEMNVSTLELGDSALYLCASSLRGDEQFFGPGTRLTVL.